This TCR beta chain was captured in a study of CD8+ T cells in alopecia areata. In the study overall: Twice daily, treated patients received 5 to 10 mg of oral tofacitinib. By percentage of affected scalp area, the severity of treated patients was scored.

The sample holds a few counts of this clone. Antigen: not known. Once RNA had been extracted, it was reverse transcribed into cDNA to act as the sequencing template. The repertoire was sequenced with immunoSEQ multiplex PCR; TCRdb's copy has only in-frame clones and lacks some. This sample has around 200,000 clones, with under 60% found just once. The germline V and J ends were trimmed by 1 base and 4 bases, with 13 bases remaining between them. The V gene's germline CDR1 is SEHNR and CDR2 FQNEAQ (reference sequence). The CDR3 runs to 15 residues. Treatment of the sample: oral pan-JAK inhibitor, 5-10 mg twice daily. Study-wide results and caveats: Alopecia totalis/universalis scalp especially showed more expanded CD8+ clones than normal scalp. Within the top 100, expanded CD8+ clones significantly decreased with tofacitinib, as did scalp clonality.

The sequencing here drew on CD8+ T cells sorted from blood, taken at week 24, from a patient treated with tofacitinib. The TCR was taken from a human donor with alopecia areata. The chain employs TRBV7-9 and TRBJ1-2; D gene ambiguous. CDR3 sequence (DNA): TGTGCCAGCAGCTTAGGATCAACACAGCTCTATGGCTACACCTTC. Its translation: CASSLGSTQLYGYTF.